Listed here are 17 T cell receptor beta chains from one sample, sequenced in a study of vaccination and CD4 T cells after COVID-19. Described treatment: approximately 9-day PBMC culture with coronavirus spike peptide pools or control peptides (ViraFEST assay). These receptors lack a known antigen. Cultured CD4+ T cell DNA was sequenced using the Oncomine TCR Beta short-read assay. TCRdb re-called the PCR reads with MiXCR, one entry per CDR3 protein. The sample has some 13,000 distinct CDR3 sequences, around 80% seen once. The specimen was CD4+ T cells from blood, cultured in vitro. These receptors all come from a human donor who had recovered from COVID-19.

CDR3 protein: CASSPGAHTGELFF. CDR3 bases: TGCGCCAGCAGTCCAGGGGCCCACACCGGGGAGCTGTTTTTT. The genes are TRBV10-1 and TRBJ2-2; D may be TRBD1 (6 bases). Germline V gene data show CDR1 as WNHNN and CDR2 as SYGVQD (reference sequence). This CDR3 is 14 amino acids long. V dropped 5 bases and J dropped 3 bases, with 10 bases sitting between them.

This chain connects TRBV6-1 to TRBJ2-1; 12 nucleotides match TRBD2. V shed 10 bases, J shed 0 bases, and the junction held 13 bases outside the gene matches. The CDR3 spans 18 residues. Germline CDR1 MNHNS, CDR2 SASEGT. This CDR3 reads CATTTRGLAGNSYNEQFF. CDR3 coding DNA: TGTGCCACCACAACCCGGGGACTAGCGGGCAACTCCTACAATGAGCAGTTCTTC.

In this sample, this clonotype turned up once. The chain couples TRBV7-2 to TRBJ1-2; D is unresolved. V dropped 3 bases and J dropped 2 bases, with 7 bases sitting between them. The CDR3 is made up of 13 amino acids. Germline V lookup: CDR1 SGHTA, CDR2 FQGNSA. CDR3: CASSFGINYGYTF. CDR3 nucleotides: TGTGCCAGCAGCTTCGGCATAAACTATGGCTACACCTTC.

The gene calls are TRBV20-1 and TRBJ1-5; D remains unclear. The germline CDR1 and CDR2 sequences are DFQATT and SNEGSKA (reference sequence). V was clipped by 3 bases and J by 7 bases, with 13 bases between them. CDR3 length: 13 amino acids. DNA of the CDR3: TGCAGTGCTAGTCGTTACGTGAACCAGCCCCAGCATTTT. Residues: CSASRYVNQPQHF.

This rearrangement joins TRBV2 to TRBJ1-1; D is ambiguous. The germline V and J ends were trimmed by 5 bases and 0 bases, with 16 bases remaining between them. Germline V CDR1 and CDR2: SNHLY, FYNNEI. This CDR3 comprises 16 residues. The CDR3 nucleotides are TGTGCCAGCAGTACCGCGCAGGTGACTGTGAACACTGAAGCTTTCTTT. As protein: CASSTAQVTVNTEAFF.

The chain couples TRBV6-1 to TRBJ1-2, with 8 bases fitting TRBD1. From germline, CDR1 is MNHNS and CDR2 SASEGT. V was clipped by 8 bases and J by 2 bases; unmatched bases: 7. The CDR3 has 14 amino acids. Written as DNA, the CDR3 is TGTGCCAGCCGACCGACAGGGGCCAACTATGGCTACACCTTC. Residues: CASRPTGANYGYTF.

The chain carries TRBV20-1 and TRBJ1-1; D is uncertain. Deletions cut 6 bases from V and 7 bases from J, with 18 bases between. Germline V CDR1 and CDR2: DFQATT, SNEGSKA (reference sequence). The CDR3 contains 13 residues. CDR3 protein: CSAPSGVALEAFF. CDR3 nucleotides: TGCAGTGCCCCTTCTGGGGTGGCTCTTGAAGCTTTCTTT.

This clonotype was observed a handful of times. The genes are TRBV14 and TRBJ1-2; 9 positions agree with TRBD1. Trimming cost V 0 bases and J 4 bases; bases outside gene matches: 9. Per germline, CDR1 SGHDN and CDR2 FVKESK. The CDR3 spans 17 residues. The CDR3 loop reads CASSQDTAGQGSYGYTF. The CDR3 nucleotides are TGTGCCAGCAGCCAAGACACGGCAGGACAGGGGAGCTATGGCTACACCTTC.

This rearrangement joins TRBV30 to TRBJ2-5, with D maybe TRBD1 (5 bases). Trimming took off 0 bases at V and 1 base at J, with 12 bases between the two ends. This CDR3 region has 15 residues. CDR1 and CDR2 (germline): GTSNPN, SVGIG (reference sequence). Here the CDR3 DNA reads TGTGCCTGGAGTGTAAGCCGTGGGGCCCAAGAGACCCAGTACTTC. Translating it yields CAWSVSRGAQETQYF.

The J gene is TRBJ2-7, the V gene TRBV7-8; D is ambiguous. The CDR3 loop spans 15 amino acids. Looked up from germline, CDR1 is SGHVS and CDR2 is FQNEAQ. V was trimmed by 0 bases and J by 11 bases, leaving 20 bases between them. Here the CDR3 reads CASSLAADLAADKYF. Here the CDR3 DNA reads TGTGCCAGCAGCTTAGCTGCGGACCTGGCGGCTGATAAGTACTTC. Looking up the rest from reference TRBV7-8 and TRBJ2-7 gives the full variable domain: GAGVSQSPRYKVAKRGQDVALRCDPISGHVSLFWYQQALGQGPEFLTYFQNEAQLDKSGLPSDRFFAERPEGSVSTLKIQRTQQEDSAVYLCASSLAADLAADKYFGPGTRLTVT.

CDR3 sequence (DNA): TGTGCTGGTGGATCGGGGGCGCGTGGCTACACCTTC. This encodes CAGGSGARGYTF. The V and J genes are TRBV28 and TRBJ1-2; perhaps TRBD1 as D (6 bases). Germline lookup yields CDR1 MDHEN and CDR2 SYDVKM. The CDR3 covers 12 residues.

The rearrangement joins TRBV27 to TRBJ1-6; TRBD1 is a possible D gene (5 bases). From germline, CDR1 is MNHEY and CDR2 SMNVEV (reference sequence). There are 15 residues in the CDR3. The germline V and J ends were trimmed by 2 bases and 5 bases, with 10 bases remaining between them. CDR3 residues: CASSLRGTDNSPLHF. CDR3 sequence (DNA): TGTGCCAGCAGTTTACGGGGGACCGATAATTCACCCCTCCACTTT.

The CDR3 DNA is TGTGCCGGAGGTGGAGGGGCTAATTCACCCCTCCACTTT. Its protein product is CAGGGGANSPLHF. V gene TRBV2 combines with J gene TRBJ1-6; D is possibly TRBD1 (5 bases). CDR1 and CDR2 from the germline V gene are SNHLY and FYNNEI. This CDR3 contains 13 residues. Trimming pared 11 bases from V and 6 bases from J, leaving 14 bases between.

This clonotype was seen only once. This chain uses TRBV7-9 with TRBJ2-1, with 7 nucleotides matching TRBD1. The V segment lost 7 bases and the J segment 6 bases; nucleotides outside the gene matches: 15. The CDR3 length is 16 residues. The germline V gene has CDR1 SEHNR and CDR2 FQNEAQ (reference sequence). The CDR3 here is CASTQSRSTGANEQFF. CDR3 nucleotides: TGTGCCAGCACTCAGTCCCGATCTACAGGGGCCAATGAGCAGTTCTTC.

This clonotype appeared a few times. The chain links TRBV27 to TRBJ2-1; 12 nucleotides line up with TRBD2. V lost 5 bases, J lost 8 bases, and 19 bases stayed unmatched. Germline V lookup: CDR1 MNHEY, CDR2 SMNVEV (reference sequence). The CDR3 length is 19 residues. The CDR3 sequence: CASSTTLAGGSSQRYEQFF. The DNA for the CDR3 is TGTGCCAGCAGTACCACACTAGCGGGAGGCTCCTCACAGCGGTATGAGCAGTTCTTC.

The chain joins TRBV27 to TRBJ1-2, with no clear D. CDR3 size: 14 residues. V lost 6 bases to trimming and J lost 2 bases, with 13 bases between them. Germline V gene lookup returns CDR1 MNHEY and CDR2 SMNVEV (reference sequence). The CDR3 spells CASRSSGRNYGYTF. The CDR3 DNA follows: TGTGCCAGCAGAAGTTCAGGACGGAACTATGGCTACACCTTC.

This chain connects TRBV7-2 to TRBJ2-7; D may be TRBD2 (5 bases). CDR1 SGHTA and CDR2 FQGNSA come from the germline V gene. V shed 4 bases and J shed 7 bases, with 17 bases lying between them. The CDR3 sequence is 14 residues long. The DNA of the CDR3 is TGTGCCAGCAGCTACTCCCACGGGTCGGGGGAGCAGTACTTC. Residues: CASSYSHGSGEQYF. The full variable domain, in which reference TRBV7-2 and TRBJ2-7 provide the parts outside the CDR3, is GAGVSQSPSNKVTEKGKDVELRCDPISGHTALYWYRQSLGQGLEFLIYFQGNSAPDKSGLPSDRFSAERTGGSVSTLTIQRTQQEDSAVYLCASSYSHGSGEQYFGPGTRLTVT.